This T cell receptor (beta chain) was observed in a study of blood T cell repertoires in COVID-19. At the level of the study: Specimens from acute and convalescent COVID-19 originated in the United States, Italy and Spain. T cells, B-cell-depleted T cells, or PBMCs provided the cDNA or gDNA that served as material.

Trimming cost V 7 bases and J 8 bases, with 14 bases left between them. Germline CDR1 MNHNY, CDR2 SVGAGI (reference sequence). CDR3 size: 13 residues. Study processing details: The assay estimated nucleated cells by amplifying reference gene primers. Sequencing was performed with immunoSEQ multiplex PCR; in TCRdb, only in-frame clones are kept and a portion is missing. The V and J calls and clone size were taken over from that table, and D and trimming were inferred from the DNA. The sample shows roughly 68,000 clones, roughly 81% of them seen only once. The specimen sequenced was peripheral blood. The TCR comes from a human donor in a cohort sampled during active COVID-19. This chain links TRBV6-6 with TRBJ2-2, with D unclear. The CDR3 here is CASTLTSSGELFF. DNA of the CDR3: TGTGCCAGCACCCTCACTTCATCGGGGGAGCTGTTTTTT.